This T cell receptor (beta chain) was recovered during a study of tumor-infiltrating lymphocytes in primary liver carcinoma. With a constant-region primer, TCR beta cDNA was made from 400 to 550 ng of total RNA. Investigators got TCR beta libraries out of three nested multiplex PCR rounds, done with slightly modified ARM-PCR. Investigators reported that the first two PCR rounds, at 10 cycles each, used TRBV1-TRBV30 forward primers with a C-beta reverse primer. In TCRdb, the multiplex PCR reads were re-called with MiXCR into one record per CDR3 protein. This repertoire shows 320,000 or so distinct CDR3 sequences, approximately 65% found once; its top ten account for about 8.4%. This CDR3 is 13 amino acids long. The V end lost 10 bases, the J end lost 5 bases, and 18 bases lay between the germline ends. Germline CDR1 and CDR2: SEHNR and FQNEAQ (reference sequence). Unsorted whole blood yielded blood RNA, and germline DNA was extracted as well.

The TCR originated in a man aged 40-49 years with primary liver carcinoma and hepatitis B virus infection. Sequencing input: peripheral blood. V gene TRBV7-9 combines with J gene TRBJ2-7; D is unclear. The CDR3 DNA follows: TGTGCCATTAGCTTACTTTGGCAGCACGAGCAGTACTTC. Amino acids: CAISLLWQHEQYF.